The source of this T cell receptor beta chain is a study of blood T cell repertoires in COVID-19. Across the whole study: PBMCs, B-cell-depleted T cells, or T cells were the source of the cDNA or gDNA that made up the material.

As processed by the authors: Amplification from reference gene primers served as the basis for estimated nucleated cell counts. Data came from immunoSEQ multiplex PCR; TCRdb stores just in-frame clones and leaves some out. The V and J calls and clone size are taken from that table; D and trimming were inferred from the DNA. This table holds 110,000 to 150,000 clones, approximately 80% found once. The CDR3 runs to 14 residues. The V and J ends lost 4 bases and 4 bases, in that order; junction bases with no gene match: 5. The germline V gene encodes CDR1 SGHTA and CDR2 FQGNSA. V and J are TRBV7-2 and TRBJ2-7; 9 bases match TRBD2. The sample was peripheral blood. The receptor's source is a human donor in a cohort sampled during active COVID-19. CDR3 protein: CASSSAGGAYEQYF. CDR3 bases: TGTGCCAGCAGCTCAGCGGGAGGAGCTTACGAGCAGTACTTC.